Each of the 5 T cell receptor beta chains below was sequenced from the same sample in a study of identical twins. TCRdb ran MiXCR on the 5' RACE reads and lists one entry per CDR3 protein. The sample shows some 710,000 distinct CDR3 sequences, 6.1% of them seen only once. The sample taken for sequencing was naive T cells sorted from blood. The receptor source for this set is a man younger than 35 in good health.

This clonotype was recorded many times. The chain uses TRBV5-1 and TRBJ2-1; maybe TRBD2 (5 bases). The CDR3 sequence is 13 residues long. V was cut by 0 bases and J by 8 bases, with 9 bases left in between. Per the germline V gene, CDR1 is SGHRS and CDR2 is YFSETQ. CDR3 bases: TGCGCCAGCAGCTTGGAGGGAGAGGATGAGCAGTTCTTC. Translated, it gives CASSLEGEDEQFF.

This clonotype was found a few times. The chain uses TRBV24-1 and TRBJ2-3; 9 bases are shared with TRBD1. V lost 2 bases to trimming and J lost 6 bases; unmatched junction nucleotides: 5. The CDR3 extends over 15 amino acids. Germline CDR1 and CDR2: KGHDR and SFDVKD. For the CDR3, the DNA is TGTGCCACCAGTGATTCCGGGACAGGGCCCGATACGCAGTATTTT. This sequence encodes CATSDSGTGPDTQYF.

This clonotype was detected ten times or more. The chain couples TRBV6-5 to TRBJ2-5, with D unclear. Trimming took 0 bases from V and 1 from J, leaving 6 bases between them. The CDR3 consists of 14 residues. CDR1 MNHEY and CDR2 SVGAGI come from the germline V gene. The CDR3 DNA sequence: TGTGCCAGCAGTTACTCGCAGCGCCAAGAGACCCAGTACTTC. Protein product: CASSYSQRQETQYF.

In this sample, this clonotype turned up many times. This chain uses TRBV7-2 with TRBJ2-1; D may be TRBD1 (6 bases). The V end was cut by 5 bases, the J end by 1 base, with 18 bases between. The CDR3 extends over 17 amino acids. CDR1 is SGHTA and CDR2 is FQGNSA in the germline V gene. The CDR3 region is CASSHPYRGQSYNEQFF. The CDR3 region has the DNA TGTGCCAGCAGCCATCCTTACCGAGGACAGTCCTACAATGAGCAGTTCTTC.

This clonotype appeared a few times. The V gene is TRBV20-1, the J gene TRBJ2-7; 9 positions match TRBD1. V shed 0 bases and J 6 bases; nucleotides not matched to a gene: 6. In germline, CDR1 is DFQATT, CDR2 SNEGSKA (reference sequence). The length of the CDR3 is 14 residues. CDR3 sequence: CSARDRDRVREQYF. The CDR3 DNA follows: TGCAGTGCTAGAGATCGGGACAGGGTTCGCGAGCAGTACTTC.